The TCR beta chain described here comes from a study of tumor and adjacent non-tumor tissue in lung cancer. Study-wide background: Patients were aged about 31 to 76, ten or so men and a handful of women, stage I to III. Study results and caveats: Compared with tumor, normal lung showed significantly lower TCR diversity. In normal lung, the top 100 clones were significantly more dominant than in tumor.

The library came from three nested PCR rounds adapted from ARM-PCR protocols. TCRdb reanalysed the multiplex PCR reads using MiXCR and keeps one entry per CDR3 protein. This table has fewer than 100,000 distinct CDR3 sequences, roughly 80% appearing once. The CDR3 has 15 amino acids. Germline V gene data show CDR1 as DFQATT and CDR2 as SNEGSKA (reference sequence). No cell sorting was done before RNA was extracted from the tissue. The normal lung tissue was taken more than 3 cm from the tumor edge. A word on this clonotype: The antigen is undetermined. At one end the junction does not follow the germline gene, possibly because of a read error.

V is TRBV20-1 and J is TRBJ2-5; possible D gene TRBD2, 5 bases. Sequenced input: distant non-tumor lung tissue. The receptor comes from a man aged 55 to 69 with non-small cell lung cancer. The CDR3 reads CIARVSAHSEETQYF. CDR3 coding DNA: TGCATTGCTAGAGTGTCGGCCCACTCGGAGGAAACCCAGTACTTC.